The next 23 T cell receptor beta chains were all read from a single sample in a study of chemoradiotherapy in HPV16-positive cancers. The assay was immunoSEQ multiplex PCR, and TCRdb's table has in-frame clones only and misses some. This table holds over 35,000 clones, 65% to 80% found once. Sample: blood, taken from a patient who underwent chemoradiotherapy. Receptors were obtained from a human donor with HPV-associated anogenital cancer.

DNA of the CDR3: TGTGCCACCAGCAGGGGGGACAGGGGGAACACTGAAGCTTTCTTT. This encodes CATSRGDRGNTEAFF. The chain uses TRBV15 and TRBJ1-1, with 10 nucleotides matching TRBD1. Germline V gene sequence: CDR1 LNHNV, CDR2 YYDKDF (reference sequence). J lost 1 base, V lost 3 bases, and 2 bases had no gene match. CDR3 size: 15 residues.

The V and J genes are TRBV18 and TRBJ1-6; D is unclear. The CDR3 runs 14 residues. Trimming stripped 3 bases from V and 8 bases from J, with 11 bases between. The germline CDR1 and CDR2 sequences are KGHSH and LQKENI. The CDR3 region is CASSPRSADSPLHF. CDR3 coding DNA: TGTGCCAGCTCACCGCGTTCGGCGGATTCACCCCTCCACTTT.

The chain couples TRBV10-3 to TRBJ2-6; D is ambiguous. Trimming shortened V by 9 bases and J by 3 bases, and 12 bases separated the two germline ends. CDR3 size: 14 residues. Germline V lookup: CDR1 ENHRY, CDR2 SYGVKD. The CDR3 region is CAMAPGDGANVLTF. In DNA, the CDR3 is TGTGCCATGGCCCCGGGCGATGGGGCCAACGTCCTGACTTTC.

This chain joins TRBV25-1 and TRBJ1-1; tentative D call: TRBD1 (5 bases). Germline lookup yields CDR1 MGHDK and CDR2 SYGVNS. CDR3 size: 17 residues. Trimming pared 0 bases from V and 4 bases from J, leaving 18 bases between. The CDR3 DNA is TGTGCCAGCAGTGAATATAGGGGAAGCCTTTTAGGCACTGAAGCTTTCTTT. Translation: CASSEYRGSLLGTEAFF.

This chain uses TRBV10-2 with TRBJ1-1, with 8 bases aligning to TRBD1. Trimming took 6 bases from V and 3 from J; bases not matched to a gene: 15. Looked up from germline, CDR1 is WSHSY and CDR2 is SAAADI. There are 17 residues in the CDR3. The CDR3 nucleotides read TGCGCCAGCAGGGACGATCAGGGGGCGCAAGGTGACACTGAAGCTTTCTTT. Translated, it gives CASRDDQGAQGDTEAFF.

V gene TRBV19 combines with J gene TRBJ1-1, with TRBD1 matching over 7 bases. The CDR3 contains 15 residues. J was trimmed by 5 bases and V by 4 bases; bases with no gene match: 10. Germline-derived CDR1 and CDR2 are LNHDA and SQIVND (reference sequence). CDR3 in amino acids: CASSTNTGVGTEAFF. The CDR3 region has the DNA TGTGCCAGTAGTACAAATACAGGGGTGGGAACTGAAGCTTTCTTT.

This clone was seen more than once but under ten times. The chain links TRBV7-9 to TRBJ1-5; D not certain. V lost 9 bases, J lost 7 bases, and 16 bases lay in between. The CDR3 extends over 13 amino acids. Germline V CDR1 and CDR2: SEHNR, FQNEAQ (reference sequence). The CDR3 DNA reads as TGTGCCAGTACAGCTTCAGAGTTCCAGCCCCAGCATTTT. Its translation is CASTASEFQPQHF.

The chain combines TRBV7-2 with TRBJ2-7; D is possibly TRBD1 or TRBD2 (5 bases each). The CDR3 length is 14 residues. Per the germline V gene, CDR1 is SGHTA and CDR2 is FQGNSA. Trimming removed 2 bases at V and 2 bases at J, with 10 bases between. The CDR3 DNA sequence: TGTGCCAGCAGCTTATACAGGACTCCCTACGAGCAGTACTTC. This sequence encodes CASSLYRTPYEQYF.

The chain uses TRBV11-3 and TRBJ2-3; weak D call: TRBD2 (6 bases). The CDR3 consists of 13 residues. The ends were cut back, 5 bases at V and 2 bases at J, with 8 bases in the middle. Germline assignment: CDR1 SGHNT and CDR2 YENEEA. The CDR3 bases are TGTGCCAGCAGCCCGGACTACACAGATACGCAGTATTTT. It specifies CASSPDYTDTQYF.

V gene TRBV5-6 combines with J gene TRBJ2-2; the D gene is possibly TRBD2 (5 bases). Germline V gene sequence: CDR1 SGHDT, CDR2 YYEEEE. The ends were cut back, 3 bases at V and 1 base at J, with 7 bases in the middle. The CDR3 covers 14 residues. The CDR3 protein is CASSYGENTGELFF. DNA of the CDR3: TGTGCCAGCAGCTACGGGGAGAACACCGGGGAGCTGTTTTTT.

V is TRBV5-1 and J is TRBJ2-7; 8 bases agree with TRBD1. The germline gives CDR1 SGHRS, CDR2 YFSETQ. This CDR3 comprises 16 residues. Trimming took 1 base from V and 6 from J; bases not matched to a gene: 12. The CDR3 nucleotides read TGCGCCAGCAGCTTGCGCGGACAGGGCTCCCGGGGCGAGCAGTACTTC. Amino acid sequence: CASSLRGQGSRGEQYF.

J is TRBJ2-1 and V is TRBV6-5, with D tentatively TRBD2 (6 bases). Trimming took 4 bases from V and 6 from J, leaving 13 bases between them. Germline V CDR1 and CDR2: MNHEY, SVGAGI. The CDR3 contains 14 residues. Written as DNA, the CDR3 is TGTGCCAGCAGTTTCAGCTACGGGGGCAATGAGCAGTTCTTC. It yields the protein CASSFSYGGNEQFF.

In its sample, this clone was seen a few times. The rearrangement links TRBV19 to TRBJ1-1; D gene ambiguous. This CDR3 contains 13 residues. Trimming left V 0 bases short and J 1 base short, with 3 bases between. Germline values: CDR1 LNHDA, CDR2 SQIVND (reference sequence). CDR3 sequence (DNA): TGTGCCAGTAGTATAGAACGGAACACTGAAGCTTTCTTT. Its translation is CASSIERNTEAFF. Full variable domain (rest looked up from reference TRBV19 and TRBJ1-1): DGGITQSPKYLFRKEGQNVTLSCEQNLNHDAMYWYRQDPGQGLRLIYYSQIVNDFQKGDIAEGYSVSREKKESFPLTVTSAQKNPTAFYLCASSIERNTEAFFGQGTRLTVV.

CDR3 region: CASSTGETYNEQFF. Written as DNA, the CDR3 is TGCGCCAGCAGTACAGGGGAAACCTACAATGAGCAGTTCTTC. The V and J genes are TRBV5-1 and TRBJ2-1; 7 nucleotides align to TRBD1. The CDR3 covers 14 residues. Germline V CDR1 and CDR2: SGHRS, YFSETQ. V was pared by 5 bases and J by 2 bases, with 4 bases of the junction left unmatched.

CDR3 sequence: CASSPAGILPTTTFF. Written as DNA, the CDR3 is TGTGCCAGCAGTCCGGCAGGGATCCTACCGACGACCACGTTCTTC. This rearrangement joins TRBV6-5 to TRBJ2-1, with D possibly being TRBD1 (5 bases). CDR3 size: 15 residues. The V end lost 5 bases, the J end lost 15 bases, and 26 bases lay between the germline ends. Germline lookup yields CDR1 MNHEY and CDR2 SVGAGI.

This chain uses TRBV6-1 with TRBJ1-2, with no clear D. The V gene's germline CDR1 is MNHNS and CDR2 SASEGT. V lost 7 bases and J 5 bases, leaving 14 bases between the germline ends. The CDR3 runs to 13 residues. CDR3 region: CASNPHALYGYTF. The DNA of the CDR3 is TGTGCCAGCAATCCCCACGCGCTTTATGGCTACACCTTC.

V is TRBV7-3 and J is TRBJ2-2; D not resolved. Germline CDR1 SGHTA, CDR2 FQGTGA. Trimming shortened V by 5 bases and J by 0 bases, and 4 bases separated the two germline ends. The CDR3 extends over 13 amino acids. CDR3: CASSATNTGELFF. CDR3 DNA sequence: TGTGCCAGCAGCGCGACGAACACCGGGGAGCTGTTTTTT.

The chain links TRBV9 to TRBJ2-3, with TRBD2 matching 9 bases. The ends lost 4 bases at V and 4 bases at J; junction bases unmatched: 4. Looked up from germline, CDR1 is SGDLS and CDR2 is YYNGEE. The CDR3 consists of 14 residues. In nucleotides, the CDR3 is TGTGCCAGCAGCCCTAGCGGGGAGCCAGATACGCAGTATTTT. It yields the protein CASSPSGEPDTQYF. Based on the CDR3 plus reference TRBV9 and TRBJ2-3, the full variable domain is DSGVTQTPKHLITATGQRVTLRCSPRSGDLSVYWYQQSLDQGLQFLIQYYNGEERAKGNILERFSAQQFPDLHSELNLSSLELGDSALYFCASSPSGEPDTQYFGPGTRLTVL.

The chain couples TRBV6-6 to TRBJ2-7, with D perhaps matching TRBD1 or TRBD2 (5 bases each). This CDR3 is built from 14 residues. The germline gives CDR1 MNHNY, CDR2 SVGAGI (reference sequence). V shed 6 bases and J shed 2 bases, with 14 bases lying between them. The CDR3 sequence is CASRMGDGPYEQYF. The CDR3 nucleotides are TGTGCCAGCAGGATGGGGGACGGACCCTACGAGCAGTACTTC.

The V call is TRBV7-3, the J call TRBJ1-6; D is ambiguous. The V gene lost 2 bases and the J gene lost 7 bases, with 6 bases spanning the gap. The CDR3 consists of 13 residues. Germline CDR1 is SGHTA and CDR2 is FQGTGA. The CDR3 coding sequence is TGTGCCAGCAGCTTATCCCTCAATTCACCCCTCCACTTT. Protein: CASSLSLNSPLHF.

The gene calls are TRBV7-2 and TRBJ2-5; 9 bases agree with TRBD2. This CDR3 region has 15 residues. Germline trimming cut 8 bases from V and 5 bases from J; bases unmatched to any gene: 12. Germline CDR1 reads SGHTA; CDR2 reads FQGNSA. In DNA, the CDR3 is TGTGCCAGCGGGGCTAGCGGGGCCTTAGGGGAGACCCAGTACTTC. Encoded protein: CASGASGALGETQYF.

The V call is TRBV11-2, the J call TRBJ2-5; perhaps TRBD2 as D (5 bases). Germline V gives CDR1 SGHAT, CDR2 FQNNGV. Trimming took off 1 base at V and 5 bases at J, with 8 bases between the two ends. This CDR3 is built from 13 residues. CDR3 in amino acids: CASSLASLETQYF. The CDR3, as DNA: TGTGCCAGCAGCTTAGCTAGCTTGGAGACCCAGTACTTC. Based on the CDR3 plus reference TRBV11-2 and TRBJ2-5, the full variable domain is EAGVAQSPRYKIIEKRQSVAFWCNPISGHATLYWYQQILGQGPKLLIQFQNNGVVDDSQLPKDRFSAERLKGVDSTLKIQPAKLEDSAVYLCASSLASLETQYFGPGTRLLVL.

This clone was seen a handful of times. This sequence joins TRBV11-2 and TRBJ1-2; TRBD1 aligns across 8 bases. CDR3 length: 13 amino acids. CDR1 is SGHAT, CDR2 FQNNGV, per germline. J gave up 6 bases and V 5 bases, and 5 bases lay outside the gene matches. The CDR3 coding sequence is TGTGCCAGCAGCCCACAGGGGGGGGATGGCTACACCTTC. This sequence encodes CASSPQGGDGYTF.